This T cell receptor beta chain came from a study of cytomegalovirus exposure and HLA in healthy donors. Study at large: The 120 validation repertoires used the same platform as the roughly 670 first-cohort repertoires (as reported by a later analysis).

V was clipped by 3 bases and J by 8 bases, with 13 bases between them. The germline V gene has CDR1 SGHNT and CDR2 YENEEA. The CDR3 consists of 13 residues. Assay used: immunoSEQ multiplex PCR; TCRdb lists only in-frame clones, some missing. The sample consists of 200,000 to 300,000 clones, about 90% of them appearing once. This rearrangement joins TRBV11-3 to TRBJ1-1; D perhaps matches TRBD1 (5 bases). The sample comprised PBMCs. The TCR sequence derives from a man between 18 and 29 years old in good health and CMV-seropositive. CDR3 bases: TGTGCCAGCAGCTTTGGCCCCAACAGGGAAGCTTTCTTT. As protein: CASSFGPNREAFF.